Following are 2 T cell receptor beta chains from one sample sequenced in a study of CD8 T cells in ankylosing spondylitis. Study-wide points: Typical of ankylosing spondylitis blood, it appeared, was a TCR beta motif of fewer than 10 highly homologous variants.

From the 5' RACE reads, TCRdb called clonotypes with MiXCR, one entry per CDR3 protein. The sample includes some 100,000 distinct CDR3 sequences, about 8.3% seen only once; the top ten take approximately 29%. No antigen has been assigned to these receptors. The sample was blood, either unsorted or a sorted T cell fraction (not recorded which). Receptors were obtained from a male donor with ankylosing spondylitis.

This clonotype occurred a few times. A much larger clone differs by one base, so this may be a read error. The chain links TRBV25-1 to TRBJ2-7, with D possibly TRBD1 on 5 matching bases. The germline V gene has CDR1 MGHDK and CDR2 SYGVNS. The CDR3 length is 14 residues. This CDR3 reads CASSEPGMGRSTVF. CDR3 DNA: TGTGCCAGCAGTGAACCGGGCATGGGGCGGAGCACCGTCTTC.

This clonotype was observed at least ten times. The V gene is TRBV20-1, the J gene TRBJ2-1; 9 bases map to TRBD2. Germline-derived CDR1 and CDR2 are DFQATT and SNEGSKA (reference sequence). V trimming: 5 bases; J trimming: 2 bases; junction bases outside the gene matches: 13. The CDR3 has 17 residues. The CDR3 coding sequence is TGCAGTGCTGGGGAGCTAGCGGGACGTTCGGCCTACAATGAGCAGTTCTTC. This codes for CSAGELAGRSAYNEQFF.